The rows below give T cell receptor beta chains drawn from one sample of a study of identical twins. TCRdb re-derived calls from the 5' RACE reads in MiXCR, one entry per CDR3 protein. The table lists 250,000 to 350,000 distinct CDR3 sequences, roughly 9% of them singletons. These same data were also listed under a study on yellow fever vaccine responses in identical twins.

Sequencing was performed on CD8+ T cells sorted from blood. Source of these receptors: a young woman in good health. Both conserved end residues are part of each CDR3. D genes are given only for firm matches. Some rows have no size entry. The others give once, few or many, or a class for an expanded clone.

clone size	V gene	D gene	J gene	CDR3 DNA	CDR3 protein
many	TRBV9	NA	TRBJ2-5	TGTGCCAGCAGCGACCGGCAGGGGTTTCCTCCGGAGACCCAGTACTTC	CASSDRQGFPPETQYF
NA	TRBV11-2	NA	TRBJ2-7	TGTGCCACCTCCCGGGAGACAGGCTTATTTCCCTACGAGCAGTACTTC	CATSRETGLFPYEQYF
few	TRBV7-9	TRBD1	TRBJ2-7	TGTGCCAGCAGCTTAGTCTCAGGACAGGGGGGTGATGAGCAGTACTTC	CASSLVSGQGGDEQYF
few	TRBV20-1	NA	TRBJ1-1	TGCAGTGCTAGAGATCGGGGCAACGGGAATAACACTGAAGCTTTCTTT	CSARDRGNGNNTEAFF
once	TRBV3-1	NA	TRBJ2-3	TGTGCCAGCAGCCAAGAATTCCCGGGGCAATACACAGATACGCAGTATTTT	CASSQEFPGQYTDTQYF
many	TRBV28	NA	TRBJ1-2	TGTGCCAGCAGTTTGAGCAGAGTCTATGGCTACACCTTC	CASSLSRVYGYTF
NA	TRBV20-1	NA	TRBJ2-7	TGCAGTGCTAGGGGGGTGGAGGGGCTTGACGAGCAGTACTTC	CSARGVEGLDEQYF
NA	TRBV2	NA	TRBJ2-3	TGTGCCAGCATCCGGCGGGGTGACACAGATACGCAGTATTTT	CASIRRGDTDTQYF
few	TRBV27	TRBD1	TRBJ2-7	TGTGCCACCGGACAGGGGTTCAATTACGAGCAGTACTTC	CATGQGFNYEQYF
many	TRBV28	NA	TRBJ1-4	TGTGCCAGCAGTTTTAGCGAAAAACTGTTTTTT	CASSFSEKLFF
NA	TRBV27	NA	TRBJ2-1	TGTGCCAGCAGTCCCCCCCAGGGGTTGGTGGATGAGCAGTTCTTC	CASSPPQGLVDEQFF
few	TRBV20-1	NA	TRBJ2-7	TGCAGTGCTAGGAAATTCGACGACAACTACGAGCAGTACTTC	CSARKFDDNYEQYF
NA	TRBV3-1	TRBD2	TRBJ2-3	TGTGCCAGCAGCCACGGGACTAGCGGGAGGGATACGCAGTATTTT	CASSHGTSGRDTQYF
NA	TRBV4-3	NA	TRBJ2-1	TGCGCCAGCAGCCAAGATCGTGGGGGGCATGAGCAGTTCTTC	CASSQDRGGHEQFF
few	TRBV6-2/TRBV6-3	NA	TRBJ2-1	TGTGCCAGCAGTACCCCGTCTGGCGGTGAGCCGGACTTGAAGCAGTTCTTC	CASSTPSGGEPDLKQFF
NA	TRBV30	NA	TRBJ2-3	TGTGCCTGGAGTGTGCTTTTAGTTTTGGATACGCAGTATTTT	CAWSVLLVLDTQYF
many	TRBV4-2	TRBD2	TRBJ2-3	TGTGCCAGCAGCCAAGAAATAGCGGGGGGGCCAGATACGCAGTATTTT	CASSQEIAGGPDTQYF
NA	TRBV9	NA	TRBJ2-2	TGTGCCAGCAGCGTAGGTTATCCGACAGCGAACACCGGGGAGCTGTTTTTT	CASSVGYPTANTGELFF
NA	TRBV6-9	NA	TRBJ2-7	TGTGCCAGCAAGTTTTATACAGGCGGATACGAGCAGTACTTC	CASKFYTGGYEQYF
NA	TRBV6-1	TRBD1	TRBJ1-2	TGTGCCAGCAGTGAGAGGGGGACAGGCGGCTATGGCTACACCTTC	CASSERGTGGYGYTF
many	TRBV2	TRBD2	TRBJ2-3	TGTGCCAGCATCTGGACTAGCGGGAGCCGCACAGATACGCAGTATTTT	CASIWTSGSRTDTQYF
NA	TRBV28	TRBD2	TRBJ2-1	TGTGCCAGCAGATACCCAGCGGGAGAGGAGCAGTTCTTC	CASRYPAGEEQFF
NA	TRBV11-2	NA	TRBJ2-5	TGTGCCAGCAGCTTCCTGGCCATGAGCCCCAGGGAGACCCAGTACTTC	CASSFLAMSPRETQYF
many	TRBV7-9	NA	TRBJ2-3	TGTGCCAGCAGCTTGAGTCACGCAGATACGCAGTATTTT	CASSLSHADTQYF
NA	TRBV5-6	TRBD1	TRBJ1-2	TGTGCCCCCTTGGGCAGGGGGGCCTATGGCTACACCTTC	CAPLGRGAYGYTF
few	TRBV6-6	NA	TRBJ2-2	TGTGCCAGCAGACCGAGGACTGGGGAGCTGTTTTTT	CASRPRTGELFF
NA	TRBV18	NA	TRBJ2-7	TGTGCCAGCTCACCAGATAACGTAGCCTACGAGCAGTACTTC	CASSPDNVAYEQYF
few	TRBV6-5	NA	TRBJ2-2	TGTGCCAGCAGTTACTTCAGCCCGAACACCGGGGAGCTGTTTTTT	CASSYFSPNTGELFF
few	TRBV20-1	TRBD1	TRBJ2-7	TGCAGTGCTAGCGCTAGGGGACAGGGGATCTACGAGCAGTACTTC	CSASARGQGIYEQYF
once	TRBV24-1	NA	TRBJ2-4	TGTGCCACCAATGGGTTGAGGTTAGCCAAAAACATTCAGTACTTC	CATNGLRLAKNIQYF
many	TRBV9	TRBD1	TRBJ2-7	TGTGCCAGCAGCGTAGCCACCGGGACAGGGACATCCTACGAGCAGTACTTC	CASSVATGTGTSYEQYF